This entry concerns a single TCR beta chain. The antigen is not known. Using a J-beta primer mix together with a sample-barcoded 5' primer, a second PCR was run for 7 to 11 cycles. Every sample returned 2.5 million or more CDR3-containing paired-end reads. TCRdb reprocessed the 5' RACE reads with MiXCR, giving one entry per CDR3 protein. The sample comprises hundreds of thousands of distinct CDR3 sequences, 58% of which are singletons, and approximately 20% rests with the top ten. This entry comes from a study of blood T cells in healthy people across ages. Study findings and constraints: Diversity estimates from one million T cells were considered underestimates.

The germline V gene encodes CDR1 SGHKS and CDR2 YYEKEE (reference sequence). The length of the CDR3 is 16 residues. V was trimmed by 2 bases and J by 2 bases, leaving 16 bases between them. Caucasian, healthy and from Russia, the donors were aged between about 6 and 90. This clonotype originated in a man aged 25 to 40 in good health. The sequencing sample was made of blood. The chain recombines TRBV5-5 with TRBJ2-5; D is perhaps TRBD2 (5 bases). The CDR3 reads CASSLVGKGRQETQYF. CDR3 nucleotide sequence: TGTGCCAGCAGCTTAGTCGGGAAAGGGAGACAAGAGACCCAGTACTTC.